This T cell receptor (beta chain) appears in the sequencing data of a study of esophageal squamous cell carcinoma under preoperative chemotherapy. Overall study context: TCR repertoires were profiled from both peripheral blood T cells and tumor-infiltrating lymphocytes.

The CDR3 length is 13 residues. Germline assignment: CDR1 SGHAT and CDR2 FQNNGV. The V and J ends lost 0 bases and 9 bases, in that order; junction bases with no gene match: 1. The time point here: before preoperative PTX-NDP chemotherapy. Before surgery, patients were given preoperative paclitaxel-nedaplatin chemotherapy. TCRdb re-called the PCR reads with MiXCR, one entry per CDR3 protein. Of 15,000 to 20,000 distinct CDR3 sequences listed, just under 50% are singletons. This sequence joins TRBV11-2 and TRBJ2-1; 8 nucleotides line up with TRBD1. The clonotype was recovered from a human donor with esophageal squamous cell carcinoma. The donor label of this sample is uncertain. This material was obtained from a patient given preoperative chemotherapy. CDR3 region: CASSLDGTGEQFF. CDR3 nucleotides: TGTGCCAGCAGCTTAGACGGGACAGGTGAGCAGTTCTTC.